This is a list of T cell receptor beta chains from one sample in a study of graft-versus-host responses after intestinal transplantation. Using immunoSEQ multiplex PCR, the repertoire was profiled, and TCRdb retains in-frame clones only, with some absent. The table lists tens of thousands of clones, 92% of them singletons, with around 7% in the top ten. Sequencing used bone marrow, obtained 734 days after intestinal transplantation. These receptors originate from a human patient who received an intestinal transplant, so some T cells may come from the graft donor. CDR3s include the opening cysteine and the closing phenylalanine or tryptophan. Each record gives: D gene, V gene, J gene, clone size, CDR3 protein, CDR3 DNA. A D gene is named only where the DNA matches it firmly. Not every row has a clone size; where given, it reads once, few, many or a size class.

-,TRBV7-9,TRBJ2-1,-,CASSFRSGELNEQFF,TGTGCCAGCAGCTTTAGGTCGGGAGAGTTGAATGAGCAGTTCTTC
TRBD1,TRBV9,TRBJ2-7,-,CASSRETGGAYEQYF,TGTGCCAGCAGCAGGGAGACAGGGGGGGCCTACGAGCAGTACTTC
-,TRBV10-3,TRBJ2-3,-,CAISKPGEDTQYF,TGTGCCATCAGTAAACCAGGGGAAGATACGCAGTATTTT
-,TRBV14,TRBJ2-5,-,CASSQDLALEKYF,TGTGCCAGCAGCCAAGATCTGGCCCTAGAAAAGTACTTC
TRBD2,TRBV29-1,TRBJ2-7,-,CSVEDHSGSYEQYF,TGCAGCGTTGAAGATCACAGCGGGAGTTACGAGCAGTACTTC
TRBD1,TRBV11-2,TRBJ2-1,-,CASSLEAQGYNEQFF,TGTGCCAGCAGCTTAGAGGCACAGGGGTACAATGAGCAGTTCTTC
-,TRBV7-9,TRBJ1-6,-,CASSSARGGLNSPLHF,TGTGCCAGCAGCTCTGCGCGGGGGGGGCTTAATTCACCCCTCCACTTT
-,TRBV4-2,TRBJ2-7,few,CASSRTDLDSYEQYF,TGTGCCAGCAGCCGCACGGACCTAGATAGCTACGAGCAGTACTTC
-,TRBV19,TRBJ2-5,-,CASSAGAFFSLQETQYF,TGTGCCAGTAGTGCCGGGGCGTTCTTTAGCCTCCAAGAGACCCAGTACTTC
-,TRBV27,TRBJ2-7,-,CASSFSGDYEQYF,TGTGCCAGCAGTTTTTCGGGAGACTACGAGCAGTACTTC
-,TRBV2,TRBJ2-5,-,CASTPGWLVARGTQYF,TGTGCCAGCACCCCAGGTTGGCTAGTGGCCCGCGGGACCCAGTACTTC
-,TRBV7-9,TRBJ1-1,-,CASTPDPTEAFF,TGTGCCAGCACCCCGGATCCGACTGAAGCTTTCTTT
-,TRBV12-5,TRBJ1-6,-,CASGLDVLGKGYSPLHF,TGTGCTAGTGGTTTGGATGTCCTTGGTAAGGGGTATTCACCCCTCCACTTT
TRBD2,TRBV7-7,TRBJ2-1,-,CASSAGTSGGIGEQFF,TGTGCCAGCAGCGCTGGGACTAGCGGGGGGATAGGGGAGCAGTTCTTC
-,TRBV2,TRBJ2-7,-,CASIGQPEASEQYF,TGTGCCAGCATAGGACAGCCAGAAGCCTCCGAGCAGTACTTC
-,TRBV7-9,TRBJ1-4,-,CASSLDPGLNEKLFF,TGTGCCAGCAGCTTAGATCCGGGACTGAATGAAAAACTGTTTTTT
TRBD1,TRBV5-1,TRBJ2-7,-,CASSLALHRDSYEQYF,TGCGCCAGCAGCTTGGCTCTTCACCGGGACAGCTACGAGCAGTACTTC
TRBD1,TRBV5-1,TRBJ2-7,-,CASSLEQGAYEQYF,TGCGCCAGCAGCTTGGAACAGGGGGCCTACGAGCAGTACTTC
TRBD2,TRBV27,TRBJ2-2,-,CASSSDGRATGELFF,TGTGCCAGCAGTTCGGACGGGAGGGCCACCGGGGAGCTGTTTTTT
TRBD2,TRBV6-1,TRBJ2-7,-,CASSGTSGGTDEQYF,TGTGCCAGCAGTGGGACTAGCGGGGGGACCGACGAGCAGTACTTC
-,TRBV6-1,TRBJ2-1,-,CASSEALGEQFF,TGTGCCAGCAGTGAAGCTTTGGGTGAGCAGTTCTTC
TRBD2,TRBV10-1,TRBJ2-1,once,CASSDPGLAGNNEQFF,TGCGCCAGCAGTGACCCCGGACTAGCGGGGAACAATGAGCAGTTCTTC
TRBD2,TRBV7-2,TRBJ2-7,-,CASSDLAGASYEQYF,TGTGCCAGCAGCGATCTAGCGGGGGCCTCCTACGAGCAGTACTTC
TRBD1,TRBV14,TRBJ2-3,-,CASSQGQETDTQYF,TGTGCCAGCAGCCAGGGACAGGAAACAGATACGCAGTATTTT
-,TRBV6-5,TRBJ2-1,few,CASSQGMGFF,TGTGCCAGCAGCCAAGGTATGGGGTTCTTC
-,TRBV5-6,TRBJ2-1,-,CASSLRNRVDEQFF,TGTGCCAGCAGCTTGCGGAACAGGGTCGATGAGCAGTTCTTC
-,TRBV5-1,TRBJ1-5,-,CASSLAPSQSHQPQHF,TGCGCCAGCAGCCTGGCCCCATCACAGAGTCATCAGCCCCAGCATTTT
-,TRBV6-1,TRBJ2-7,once,CASSEARGRFDEQYF,TGTGCCAGCAGTGAAGCAAGGGGCCGGTTCGACGAGCAGTACTTC
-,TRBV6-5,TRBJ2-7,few,CASTRQEGYEQYF,TGTGCCAGCACCAGACAGGAGGGCTACGAGCAGTACTTC
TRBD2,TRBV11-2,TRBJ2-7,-,CASSPEVASGYYEQYF,TGTGCCAGCAGTCCGGAAGTGGCTAGCGGTTACTACGAGCAGTACTTC
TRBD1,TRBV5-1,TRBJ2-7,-,CASSTGTDSNYEQYF,TGCGCCAGCAGCACCGGGACAGACTCGAATTACGAACAGTACTTC
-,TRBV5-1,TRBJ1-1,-,CASSLSATENTEAFF,TGCGCCAGCAGCTTGTCGGCCACAGAGAACACTGAAGCTTTCTTT
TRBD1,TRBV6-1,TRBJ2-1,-,CASRPTGLRDEQFF,TGTGCCAGCAGGCCGACAGGGTTGCGGGATGAGCAGTTCTTC
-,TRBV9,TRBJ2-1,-,CASSPRRANSYNEQFF,TGTGCCAGCAGCCCCCGGCGGGCCAACTCCTACAATGAGCAGTTCTTC
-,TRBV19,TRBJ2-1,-,CASSIAGAVNEQFF,TGTGCCAGTAGTATCGCGGGGGCTGTAAATGAGCAGTTCTTC
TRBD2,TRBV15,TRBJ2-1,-,CATSMSRGVLNEQFF,TGTGCCACCAGCATGTCCCGGGGGGTACTAAATGAGCAGTTCTTC
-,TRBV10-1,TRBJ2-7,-,CASSASLYEQYF,TGCGCCAGCAGTGCTAGCCTCTACGAGCAGTACTTC
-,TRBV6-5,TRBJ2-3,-,CASSLSGPNTQYF,TGTGCCAGCAGTCTTAGCGGACCTAATACGCAGTATTTT
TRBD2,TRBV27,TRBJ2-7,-,CASSRLASSYEQYF,TGTGCCAGCAGCCGACTAGCGTCCTCCTACGAGCAGTACTTC
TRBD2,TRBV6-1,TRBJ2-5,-,CASSEVSGSRGETQYF,TGTGCCAGCAGTGAGGTGAGCGGGAGCAGGGGAGAGACCCAGTACTTC
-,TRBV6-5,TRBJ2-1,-,CASTPTLASNEQFF,TGTGCCAGCACCCCCACACTAGCCAGCAATGAGCAGTTCTTC
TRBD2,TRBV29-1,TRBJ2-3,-,CSVDGGSTDTQYF,TGCAGCGTTGATGGCGGGAGTACAGATACGCAGTATTTT
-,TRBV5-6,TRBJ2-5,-,CASSLALAEETQYF,TGTGCCAGCAGCTTGGCCTTGGCGGAAGAGACCCAGTACTTC
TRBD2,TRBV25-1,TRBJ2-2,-,CASSESWLAGYTGELFF,TGTGCCAGCAGTGAATCATGGCTAGCGGGGTACACCGGGGAGCTGTTTTTT
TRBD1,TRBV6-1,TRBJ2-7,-,CASSVDRGPYEQYF,TGTGCCAGCAGTGTGGACAGGGGGCCTTACGAGCAGTACTTC
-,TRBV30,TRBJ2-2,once,CAWSGAGPAGELFF,TGTGCCTGGAGTGGGGCCGGACCCGCCGGGGAGCTGTTTTTT
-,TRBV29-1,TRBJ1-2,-,CSVSVGTGYTF,TGCAGCGTCTCCGTGGGAACCGGCTACACCTTC
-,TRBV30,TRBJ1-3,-,CAWGVNGNTIYF,TGTGCCTGGGGCGTAAACGGAAACACCATATATTTT
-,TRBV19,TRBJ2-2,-,CASSTHRATNTGELFF,TGTGCCAGTAGTACCCACAGGGCTACGAACACCGGGGAGCTGTTTTTT
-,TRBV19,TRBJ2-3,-,CASSMGGTDTQYF,TGTGCCAGTAGTATGGGGGGAACAGATACGCAGTATTTT
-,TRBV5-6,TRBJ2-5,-,CASSSPTPPTQYF,TGTGCCAGCAGCTCCCCGACTCCCCCGACCCAGTACTTC
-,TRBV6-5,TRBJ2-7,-,CASSPAGSLPYEQYF,TGTGCCAGCAGCCCCGCGGGGTCCTTACCCTACGAGCAGTACTTC
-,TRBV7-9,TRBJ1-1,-,CASNLPGYTEAFF,TGTGCCAGCAACCTACCAGGGTACACTGAAGCTTTCTTT
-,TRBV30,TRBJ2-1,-,CAWSPQSSYNEQFF,TGTGCCTGGAGTCCTCAGAGCTCCTACAATGAGCAGTTCTTC